The next 19 T cell receptor beta chains were all read from a single sample in a study of response to subunit inactivated influenza vaccine. TCRdb ran MiXCR on the RT-PCR reads and lists one entry per CDR3 protein. The sample lists hundreds of thousands of distinct CDR3 sequences; 10% to 15% were seen once. Material: PBMCs from blood, obtained on the day of vaccination. These receptors were obtained from a middle-aged man who received an inactivated influenza vaccine.

The gene calls are TRBV5-6 and TRBJ2-7; D may be TRBD1 (6 bases). This CDR3 region has 13 residues. Deletions cut 2 bases from V and 9 bases from J, with 15 bases between. Germline CDR1 is SGHDT and CDR2 is YYEEEE. CDR3 bases: TGTGCCAGCAGCTTCGGGACAAACCAAGCGCAGTACTTC. It codes for CASSFGTNQAQYF. The complete variable domain, with remaining parts taken from reference TRBV5-6 and TRBJ2-7, reads DAGVTQSPTHLIKTRGQQVTLRCSPKSGHDTVSWYQQALGQGPQFIFQYYEEEERQRGNFPDRFSGHQFPNYSSELNVNALLLGDSALYLCASSFGTNQAQYFGPGTRLTVT.

This chain uses TRBV6-2 or TRBV6-3 with TRBJ2-1; TRBD2 matches 8 bases. The CDR3 sequence is 15 residues long. The trim removed 5 bases at V and 9 bases at J, leaving 12 bases unmatched. The germline V gene encodes CDR1 MNHEY and CDR2 SVGEGT. The CDR3 protein is CASSPFGPRGGEQFF. As DNA, the CDR3 is TGTGCCAGCAGTCCCTTCGGACCCCGGGGGGGTGAGCAGTTCTTC.

This clonotype turned up a few times. This chain uses TRBV29-1 with TRBJ1-1; D unresolved. This CDR3 is 13 amino acids long. In germline, CDR1 is SQVTM, CDR2 ANQGSEA. V lost 2 bases and J lost 3, with 10 bases in between. In DNA form, the CDR3 reads TGCAGCGTTGAACTCCCCCTAGACACTGAAGCTTTCTTT. Translating it yields CSVELPLDTEAFF. Complete variable domain (other parts from reference TRBV29-1 and TRBJ1-1): SAVISQKPSRDICQRGTSLTIQCQVDSQVTMMFWYRQQPGQSLTLIATANQGSEATYESGFVIDKFPISRPNLTFSTLTVSNMSPEDSSIYLCSVELPLDTEAFFGQGTRLTVV.

This clonotype was recorded a few times. The V call is TRBV5-6, the J call TRBJ2-1; 14 bases are shared with TRBD2. V was clipped by 4 bases and J by 6 bases; unmatched bases: 6. Looked up from germline, CDR1 is SGHDT and CDR2 is YYEEEE. The length of the CDR3 is 16 residues. The CDR3 here is CASSGRLAGGPNEQFF. In nucleotides, the CDR3 is TGTGCCAGCAGCGGACGACTAGCGGGAGGGCCCAATGAGCAGTTCTTC. The entire variable domain, with the rest obtained from reference TRBV5-6 and TRBJ2-1, is as follows: DAGVTQSPTHLIKTRGQQVTLRCSPKSGHDTVSWYQQALGQGPQFIFQYYEEEERQRGNFPDRFSGHQFPNYSSELNVNALLLGDSALYLCASSGRLAGGPNEQFFGPGTRLTVL.

The sample holds many counts of this clonotype. V usage is TRBV29-1 and J usage is TRBJ2-5, with D maybe TRBD2 (5 bases). CDR1 and CDR2 (germline): SQVTM, ANQGSEA. V gave up 7 bases and J gave up 2 bases, with 17 bases separating them. CDR3 length: 14 residues. CDR3 in DNA: TGCAGCGCTGGACGGACTCTTTCTCAAGAGACCCAGTACTTC. Its translation is CSAGRTLSQETQYF.

This clonotype was detected many times. The V call is TRBV29-1, the J call TRBJ2-1; 11 nucleotides line up with TRBD2. Germline loops: CDR1 SQVTM, CDR2 ANQGSEA. Trimming took 7 bases from V and 4 from J; bases not matched to a gene: 6. The CDR3 extends over 14 amino acids. CDR3 amino acids: CSAVRTSGYNEQFF. CDR3 DNA: TGCAGCGCGGTGAGGACTAGCGGGTACAATGAGCAGTTCTTC.

This clonotype has a handful of counts. The chain carries TRBV9 and TRBJ1-2; no clear D. Germline V gene sequence: CDR1 SGDLS, CDR2 YYNGEE. V dropped 0 bases and J dropped 5 bases, with 5 bases sitting between them. CDR3 length: 12 amino acids. CDR3: CASSVGRYGYTF. CDR3 nucleotides: TGTGCCAGCAGCGTAGGCAGATATGGCTACACCTTC.

This clonotype has just a few counts. The chain recombines TRBV29-1 with TRBJ2-7, with TRBD1 matching 7 bases. The V gene's germline CDR1 is SQVTM and CDR2 ANQGSEA. The CDR3 loop spans 14 amino acids. V lost 2 bases and J lost 4; bases outside the gene matches: 8. The CDR3 DNA reads TGCAGCGTTGAAAACAGGGGCCGCGTTTACGAGCAGTACTTC. Translated: CSVENRGRVYEQYF.

V is TRBV5-1 and J is TRBJ1-6, with D possibly being TRBD1 (5 bases). Per the germline V gene, CDR1 is SGHRS and CDR2 is YFSETQ. This CDR3 is 15 amino acids long. V was clipped by 0 bases and J by 8 bases, with 12 bases between them. For the CDR3, the DNA is TGCGCCAGCAGCTTGGGGACAATGGGGGATTCACCCCTCCACTTT. It yields the protein CASSLGTMGDSPLHF.

The V and J genes are TRBV29-1 and TRBJ2-1, with TRBD2 matching over 8 bases. V lost 2 bases, J lost 0 bases, and 6 bases stayed unmatched. Germline V gene data show CDR1 as SQVTM and CDR2 as ANQGSEA. The CDR3 is made up of 16 amino acids. CDR3 DNA: TGCAGCGTTGAACCAGCCAGCGGGAGCTCCTACAATGAGCAGTTCTTC. Residues: CSVEPASGSSYNEQFF.

There are a few counts of this clonotype. The chain's CDR3 is CASSPALSDNEKLFF. CDR3 DNA sequence: TGTGCCAGCAGCCCAGCACTTTCCGATAATGAAAAACTGTTTTTT. J is TRBJ1-4 and V is TRBV7-9, with D uncertain. Looked up from germline, CDR1 is SEHNR and CDR2 is FQNEAQ (reference sequence). The CDR3 runs 15 residues. Trimming left V 5 bases short and J 4 bases short, with 14 bases between.

This chain joins TRBV10-3 and TRBJ1-1, with a possible D match to TRBD1 (5 bases). CDR1 and CDR2 from the germline V gene are ENHRY and SYGVKD. The CDR3 is 13 residues long. The V end lost 9 bases, the J end lost 3 bases, and 14 bases lay between the germline ends. The CDR3 loop reads CAIGDLADTEAFF. For the CDR3, the DNA is TGTGCCATAGGGGACCTTGCTGACACTGAAGCTTTCTTT.

The chain employs TRBV7-9 and TRBJ1-1; D remains ambiguous. The CDR3 has 14 amino acids. Trimming stripped 0 bases from V and 4 bases from J, with 9 bases between. Germline CDR1 and CDR2: SEHNR and FQNEAQ (reference sequence). The CDR3 spells CASSLAEAGTEAFF. The CDR3 nucleotides are TGTGCCAGCAGCTTAGCTGAGGCGGGCACTGAAGCTTTCTTT.

This chain joins TRBV4-3 and TRBJ2-1; possible D gene TRBD1, 6 bases. V was clipped by 0 bases and J by 1 base, with 10 bases between them. The CDR3 loop spans 16 amino acids. Germline lookup yields CDR1 LGHNA and CDR2 YSLEER. The CDR3 here is CASSQDQGGSYNEQFF. Here the CDR3 DNA reads TGCGCCAGCAGCCAAGATCAAGGGGGTTCCTACAATGAGCAGTTCTTC.

There are a few counts of this clonotype. The gene calls are TRBV12-3 or TRBV12-4 and TRBJ2-3; D perhaps matches TRBD2 (6 bases). This CDR3 comprises 15 residues. Trimming pared 2 bases from V and 1 base from J, leaving 10 bases between. The DNA for the CDR3 is TGTGCCAGCAGTTTATTGTCTAGCGGCACAGATACGCAGTATTTT. Translating it yields CASSLLSSGTDTQYF.

There are many counts of this clonotype. This chain's CDR3 is CSARGPGLANTGELFF. The DNA of the CDR3 is TGCAGTGCTAGAGGGCCGGGACTGGCGAACACCGGGGAGCTGTTTTTT. The chain has TRBV20-1 and TRBJ2-2; possible D gene TRBD2, 6 bases. This CDR3 has 16 amino acids. Germline V gives CDR1 DFQATT, CDR2 SNEGSKA (reference sequence). V was shortened by 1 base and J by 0 bases, with 12 bases between the two germline ends.

This chain links TRBV11-3 with TRBJ2-7; D may be TRBD1 (6 bases). The CDR3 covers 14 residues. Per the germline V gene, CDR1 is SGHNT and CDR2 is YENEEA. Trimming cost V 1 base and J 3 bases, with 10 bases left between them. DNA of the CDR3: TGTGCCAGCAGCTTAGGACAGGTCTACTACGAGCAGTACTTC. Residues: CASSLGQVYYEQYF.

The chain uses TRBV4-1 and TRBJ1-5; D is undetermined. Deletions cut 4 bases from V and 6 bases from J, with 16 bases between. The CDR3 extends over 15 amino acids. Germline CDR1 and CDR2: MGHRA and YSYEKL. The CDR3 DNA reads TGCGCCAGCAGCCGTGAGTTCGGGATCCCTCAGCCCCAGCATTTT. It yields the protein CASSREFGIPQPQHF.

The rearrangement links TRBV9 to TRBJ2-1; 10 nucleotides match TRBD2. The CDR3 totals 15 residues. The J segment lost 5 bases and the V segment lost 4 bases, leaving 6 bases of the junction unmatched. Germline V gene data show CDR1 as SGDLS and CDR2 as YYNGEE. CDR3 sequence (DNA): TGTGCCAGCAGCCTCCGGACTAGCGGACACAATGAGCAGTTCTTC. This gives the protein CASSLRTSGHNEQFF.